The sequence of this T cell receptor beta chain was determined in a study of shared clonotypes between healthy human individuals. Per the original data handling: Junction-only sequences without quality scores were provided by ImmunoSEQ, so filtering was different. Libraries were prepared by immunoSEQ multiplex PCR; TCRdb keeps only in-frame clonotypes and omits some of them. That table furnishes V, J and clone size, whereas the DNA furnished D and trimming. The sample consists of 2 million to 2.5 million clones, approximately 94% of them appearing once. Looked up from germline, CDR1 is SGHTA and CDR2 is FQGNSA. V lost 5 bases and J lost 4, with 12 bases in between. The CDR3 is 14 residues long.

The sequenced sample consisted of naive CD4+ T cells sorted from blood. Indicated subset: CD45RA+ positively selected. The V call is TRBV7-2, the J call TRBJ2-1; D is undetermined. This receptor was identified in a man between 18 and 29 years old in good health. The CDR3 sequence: CASSNTGPYNEQFF. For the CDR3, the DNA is TGTGCCAGCAGCAACACCGGACCTTACAATGAGCAGTTCTTC. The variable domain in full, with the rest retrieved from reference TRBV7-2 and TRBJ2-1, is GAGVSQSPSNKVTEKGKDVELRCDPISGHTALYWYRQSLGQGLEFLIYFQGNSAPDKSGLPSDRFSAERTGGSVSTLTIQRTQQEDSAVYLCASSNTGPYNEQFFGPGTRLTVL.